This entry features one TCR beta chain sequence. J gave up 5 bases and V 8 bases, and 16 bases lay outside the gene matches. The CDR3 length is 16 residues. Germline V gene data show CDR1 as SNHLY and CDR2 as FYNNEI. How the authors handled the data: From reference gene primer amplification, estimates of nucleated cell counts were derived. The data were produced by immunoSEQ multiplex PCR, yet TCRdb's version contains in-frame clones alone and is incomplete. That table supplies the V and J calls and clone size; D and trimming were determined from the DNA. The top ten hold approximately 15% of the sample, which has 50,000 to 70,000 clones, approximately 90% seen once. These data come from a study of blood T cell repertoires in COVID-19.

This receptor was identified in a human donor with active COVID-19. The donor label of this sample is uncertain. Sequenced material: peripheral blood. This chain joins TRBV2 and TRBJ2-7, with 9 bases fitting TRBD2. CDR3 protein: CASPPGREGHRNEQYF. The CDR3, as DNA: TGTGCCAGCCCCCCCGGGCGGGAGGGCCATAGGAACGAGCAGTACTTC.